The clone carrying this T cell receptor beta chain was counted at least ten times. The investigators amplified TCR beta CDR3 regions from RNA transcripts. The HTBI set primed first-round TCR CDR3 RT-PCR. TCRdb processed the multiplex PCR reads anew with MiXCR; each CDR3 protein has one entry. Here the sample spans fewer than 400,000 distinct CDR3 sequences, 20% to 25% being singletons. This specimen comes from a study of T cells in Graves' hyperthyroidism and ophthalmopathy. The V end lost 6 bases, the J end lost 11 bases, and 21 bases lay between the germline ends. The germline V gene has CDR1 MDHEN and CDR2 SYDVKM. The CDR3 is 14 amino acids.

This TCR came from a middle-aged man with Graves' hyperthyroidism. The rearrangement links TRBV28 to TRBJ2-3, with D unresolved. Specimen: blood. This chain's CDR3 is CASRPPSRQKQQYF. The DNA of the CDR3 is TGTGCCAGCAGGCCCCCCTCAAGGCAGAAGCAGCAGTATTTT. Variable domain in full (rest from reference TRBV28 and TRBJ2-3): DVKVTQSSRYLVKRTGEKVFLECVQDMDHENMFWYRQDPGLGLRLIYFSYDVKMKEKGDIPEGYSVSREKKERFSLILESASTNQTSMYLCASRPPSRQKQQYFGPGTRLTVL.